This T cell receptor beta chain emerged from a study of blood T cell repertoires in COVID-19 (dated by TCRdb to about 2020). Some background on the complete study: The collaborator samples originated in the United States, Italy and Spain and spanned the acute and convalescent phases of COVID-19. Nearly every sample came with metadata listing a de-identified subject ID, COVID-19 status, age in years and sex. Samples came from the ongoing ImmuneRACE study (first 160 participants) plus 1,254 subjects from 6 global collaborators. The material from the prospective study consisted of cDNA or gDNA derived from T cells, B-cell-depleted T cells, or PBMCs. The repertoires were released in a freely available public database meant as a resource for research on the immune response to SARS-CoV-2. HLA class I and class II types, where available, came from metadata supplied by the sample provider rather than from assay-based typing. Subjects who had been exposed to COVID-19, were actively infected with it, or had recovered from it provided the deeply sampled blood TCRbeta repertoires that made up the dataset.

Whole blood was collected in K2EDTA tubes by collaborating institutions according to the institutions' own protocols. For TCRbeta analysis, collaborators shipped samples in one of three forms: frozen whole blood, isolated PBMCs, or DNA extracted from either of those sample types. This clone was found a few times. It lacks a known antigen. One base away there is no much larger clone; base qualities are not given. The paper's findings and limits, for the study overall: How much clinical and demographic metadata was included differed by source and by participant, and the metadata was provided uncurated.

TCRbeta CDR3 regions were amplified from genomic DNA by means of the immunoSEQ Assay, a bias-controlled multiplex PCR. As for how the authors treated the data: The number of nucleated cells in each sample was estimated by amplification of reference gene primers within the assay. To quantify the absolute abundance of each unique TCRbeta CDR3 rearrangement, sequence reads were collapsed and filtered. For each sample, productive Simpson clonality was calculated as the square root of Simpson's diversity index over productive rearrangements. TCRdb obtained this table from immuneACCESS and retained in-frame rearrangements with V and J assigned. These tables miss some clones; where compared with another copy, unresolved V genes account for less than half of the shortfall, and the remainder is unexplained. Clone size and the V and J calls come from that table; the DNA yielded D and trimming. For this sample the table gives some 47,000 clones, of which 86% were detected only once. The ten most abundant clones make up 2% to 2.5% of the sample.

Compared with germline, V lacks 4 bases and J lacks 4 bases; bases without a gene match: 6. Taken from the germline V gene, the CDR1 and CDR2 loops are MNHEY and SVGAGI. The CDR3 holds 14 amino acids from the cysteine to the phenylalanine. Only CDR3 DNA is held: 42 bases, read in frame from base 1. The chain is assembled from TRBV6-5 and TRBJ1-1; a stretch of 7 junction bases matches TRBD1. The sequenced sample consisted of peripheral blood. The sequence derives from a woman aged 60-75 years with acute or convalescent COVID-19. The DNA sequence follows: TGTGCCAGCAGTTTAGACAGGGTCCCCACTGAAGCTTTCTTT. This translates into CASSLDRVPTEAFF.